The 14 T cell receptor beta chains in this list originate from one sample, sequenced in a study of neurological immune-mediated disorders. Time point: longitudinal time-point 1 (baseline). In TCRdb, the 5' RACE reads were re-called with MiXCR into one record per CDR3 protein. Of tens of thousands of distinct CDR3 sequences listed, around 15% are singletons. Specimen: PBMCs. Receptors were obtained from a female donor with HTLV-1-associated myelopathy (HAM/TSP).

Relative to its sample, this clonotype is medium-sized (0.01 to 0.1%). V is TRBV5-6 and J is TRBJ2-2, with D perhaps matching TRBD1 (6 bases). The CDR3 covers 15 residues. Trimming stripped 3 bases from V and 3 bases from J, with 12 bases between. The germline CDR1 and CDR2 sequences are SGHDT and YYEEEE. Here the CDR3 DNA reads TGTGCCAGCAGCTGGCAGGGGTTGGACACCGGGGAGCTGTTTTTT. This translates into CASSWQGLDTGELFF. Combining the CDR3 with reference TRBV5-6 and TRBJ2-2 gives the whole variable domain DAGVTQSPTHLIKTRGQQVTLRCSPKSGHDTVSWYQQALGQGPQFIFQYYEEEERQRGNFPDRFSGHQFPNYSSELNVNALLLGDSALYLCASSWQGLDTGELFFGEGSRLTVL.

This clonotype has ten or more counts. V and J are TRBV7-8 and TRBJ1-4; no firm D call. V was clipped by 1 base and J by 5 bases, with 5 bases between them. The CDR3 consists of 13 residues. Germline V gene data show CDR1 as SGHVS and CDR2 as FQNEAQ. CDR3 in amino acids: CASSLGLNEKLFF. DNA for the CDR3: TGTGCCAGCAGCTTAGGTTTAAATGAAAAACTGTTTTTT.

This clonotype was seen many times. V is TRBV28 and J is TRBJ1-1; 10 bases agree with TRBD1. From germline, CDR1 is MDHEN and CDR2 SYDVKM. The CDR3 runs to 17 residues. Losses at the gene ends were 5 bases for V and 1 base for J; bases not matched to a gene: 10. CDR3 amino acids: CASSTQGQGFWNTEAFF. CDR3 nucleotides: TGTGCCAGCAGTACTCAGGGACAGGGGTTCTGGAACACTGAAGCTTTCTTT.

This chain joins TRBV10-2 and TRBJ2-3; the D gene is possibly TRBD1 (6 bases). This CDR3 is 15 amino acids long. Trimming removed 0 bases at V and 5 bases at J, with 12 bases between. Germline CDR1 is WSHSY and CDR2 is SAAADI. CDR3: CASSESRQGRDTQYF. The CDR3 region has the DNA TGCGCCAGCAGTGAGTCGAGGCAGGGGAGAGATACGCAGTATTTT.

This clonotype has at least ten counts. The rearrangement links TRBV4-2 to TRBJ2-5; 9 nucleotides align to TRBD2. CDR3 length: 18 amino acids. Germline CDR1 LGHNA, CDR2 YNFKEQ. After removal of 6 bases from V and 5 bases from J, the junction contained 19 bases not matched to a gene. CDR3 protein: CASRVGEASGASRETQYF. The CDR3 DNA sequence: TGTGCCAGCAGAGTCGGGGAGGCTAGCGGGGCGTCGAGGGAGACCCAGTACTTC.

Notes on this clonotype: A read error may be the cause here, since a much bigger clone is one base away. The CDR3 sequence: CASGQDREVSEQYF. In DNA, the CDR3 is TGTGCCAGCGGCCAAGACAGGGAAGTTAGCGAGCAGTACTTC. The V call is TRBV4-2, the J call TRBJ2-7, with 7 bases identical to TRBD1. The length of the CDR3 is 14 residues. Germline CDR1 is LGHNA and CDR2 is YNFKEQ.

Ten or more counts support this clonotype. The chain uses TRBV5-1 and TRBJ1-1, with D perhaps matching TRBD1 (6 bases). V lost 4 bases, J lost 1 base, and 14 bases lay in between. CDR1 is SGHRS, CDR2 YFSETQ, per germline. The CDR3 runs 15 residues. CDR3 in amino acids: CASSNTGQPNTEAFF. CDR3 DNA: TGCGCCAGCAGCAATACGGGACAACCGAACACTGAAGCTTTCTTT.

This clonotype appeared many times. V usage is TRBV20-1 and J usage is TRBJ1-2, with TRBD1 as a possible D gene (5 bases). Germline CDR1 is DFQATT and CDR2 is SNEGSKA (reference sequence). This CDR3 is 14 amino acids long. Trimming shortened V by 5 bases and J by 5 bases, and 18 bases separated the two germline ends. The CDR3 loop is CSAVDSRVGYGYTF. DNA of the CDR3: TGCAGTGCTGTAGACTCCAGGGTTGGGTATGGCTACACCTTC.

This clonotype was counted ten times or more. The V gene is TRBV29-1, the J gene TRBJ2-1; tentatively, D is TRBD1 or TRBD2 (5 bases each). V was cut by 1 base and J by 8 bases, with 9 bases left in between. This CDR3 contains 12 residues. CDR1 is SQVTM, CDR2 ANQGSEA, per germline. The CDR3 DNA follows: TGCAGCGTTGAAGGGGGACCGGATGAGCAGTTCTTC. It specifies CSVEGGPDEQFF.

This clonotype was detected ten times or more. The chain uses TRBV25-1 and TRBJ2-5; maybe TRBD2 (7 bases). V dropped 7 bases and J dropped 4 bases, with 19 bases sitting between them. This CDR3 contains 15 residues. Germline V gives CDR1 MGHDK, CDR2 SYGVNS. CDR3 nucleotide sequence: TGTGCCAGCACCTGGGCGGGGGCGAGAGGAGAGACCCAGTACTTC. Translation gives CASTWAGARGETQYF.

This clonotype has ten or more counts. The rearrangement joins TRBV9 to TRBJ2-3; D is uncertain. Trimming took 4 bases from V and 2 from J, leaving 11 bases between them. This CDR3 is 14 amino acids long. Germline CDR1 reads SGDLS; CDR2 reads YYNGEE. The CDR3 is CASSPRPFTDTQYF. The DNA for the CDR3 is TGTGCCAGCAGCCCCCGACCTTTCACAGATACGCAGTATTTT. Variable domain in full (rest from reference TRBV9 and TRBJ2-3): DSGVTQTPKHLITATGQRVTLRCSPRSGDLSVYWYQQSLDQGLQFLIQYYNGEERAKGNILERFSAQQFPDLHSELNLSSLELGDSALYFCASSPRPFTDTQYFGPGTRLTVL.

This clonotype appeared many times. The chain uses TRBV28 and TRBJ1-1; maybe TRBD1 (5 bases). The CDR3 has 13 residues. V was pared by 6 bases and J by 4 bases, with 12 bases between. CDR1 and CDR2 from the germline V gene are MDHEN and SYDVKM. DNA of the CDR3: TGTGCCAGCAGAGGGGCGTCGGGCACTGAAGCTTTCTTT. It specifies CASRGASGTEAFF.

The CDR3 here is CASSWGQGAWGDNTEAFF. The CDR3 nucleotides are TGCGCCAGCAGCTGGGGACAGGGTGCCTGGGGGGATAACACTGAAGCTTTCTTT. The chain couples TRBV5-1 to TRBJ1-1; 9 bases match TRBD1. Germline CDR1 SGHRS, CDR2 YFSETQ. This CDR3 spans 18 amino acids. The trim removed 3 bases at V and 2 bases at J, leaving 14 bases unmatched.

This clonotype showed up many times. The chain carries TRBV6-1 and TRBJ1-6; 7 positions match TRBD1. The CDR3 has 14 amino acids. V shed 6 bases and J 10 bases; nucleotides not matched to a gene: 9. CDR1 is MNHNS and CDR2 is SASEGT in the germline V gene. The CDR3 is CASRRQGEVSPLHF. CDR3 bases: TGTGCCAGCAGGAGACAGGGTGAAGTCTCACCCCTCCACTTT.